This note documents a single TCR beta chain sequence. Original handling: Amplified reference gene primers provided the basis for estimating nucleated cell counts. Libraries were prepared by immunoSEQ multiplex PCR; TCRdb keeps only in-frame clonotypes and omits some of them. V, J and clone size derive from that table, while D and trimming were established from the DNA sequence. This sample has approximately 170,000 clones; about 86% occur once, and the top ten carry around a fifth. The CDR3 covers 18 residues. V lost 8 bases to trimming and J lost 2 bases; unmatched junction nucleotides: 22. CDR1 GTSNPN and CDR2 SVGIG come from the germline V gene (reference sequence). The sample belongs to a study of blood T cell repertoires in COVID-19. Study information: Material from acute and convalescent COVID-19 was sourced from the United States, Italy and Spain.

This TCR was recovered from a woman older than 75 with acute or convalescent COVID-19. This sequence joins TRBV30 and TRBJ2-3; TRBD2 aligns across 7 bases. Sequenced material: peripheral blood. As DNA, the CDR3 is TGTGCCCTGGACCCCAACTGCGGGAGCCCCCTTCTCACAGATACGCAGTATTTT. Its translation: CALDPNCGSPLLTDTQYF.